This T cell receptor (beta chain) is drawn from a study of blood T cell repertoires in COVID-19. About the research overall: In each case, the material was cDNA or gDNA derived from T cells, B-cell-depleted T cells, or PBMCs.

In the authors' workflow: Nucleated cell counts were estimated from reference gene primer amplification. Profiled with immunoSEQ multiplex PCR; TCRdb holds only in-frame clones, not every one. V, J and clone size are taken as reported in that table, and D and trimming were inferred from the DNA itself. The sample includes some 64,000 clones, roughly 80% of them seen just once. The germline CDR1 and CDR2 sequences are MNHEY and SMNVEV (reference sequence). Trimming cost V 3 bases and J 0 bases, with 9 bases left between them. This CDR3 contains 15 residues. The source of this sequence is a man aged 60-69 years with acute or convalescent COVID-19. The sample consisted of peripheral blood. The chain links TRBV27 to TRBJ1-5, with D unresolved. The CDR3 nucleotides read TGTGCCAGCAGTTTTAACAGCTATAGCAATCAGCCCCAGCATTTT. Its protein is CASSFNSYSNQPQHF.